The clone carrying this T cell receptor (beta chain) has a count of ten or more. The V and J ends lost 1 base and 4 bases, in that order; junction bases with no gene match: 4. The germline CDR1 and CDR2 sequences are SGHRS and YFSETQ. The CDR3 consists of 14 residues. Unique molecular identifiers were included in an RNA-based 3' RACE TCR library. A single record per CDR3 protein comes from TCRdb applying MiXCR to the 3' RACE reads. The sample includes some 90,000 distinct CDR3 sequences, around 6.9% of them seen just once. The sample belongs to a study of HIV-infected children after antiretroviral therapy interruption. Study context: Most children had recorded EBV and CMV exposure. Interruption-arm samples span weeks 0, 12, interruption end (24 or 48), and about 3 years post-study.

Noted treatment: PENTA 11 planned treatment interruption arm or continuous ART arm. At least 24 weeks of at least three-drug ART, in children 2 to 15 years. Samples needed at least 5 million viable cryopreserved PBMCs. The chain recombines TRBV5-1 with TRBJ1-1; 7 nucleotides match TRBD1. Sample: CD45RA+ CD4+ T cells from PBMCs, pooled from several time points, taken from a donor given antiretroviral therapy, either interrupted or continuous. This sample's subset: naive CD4+ CD45RA+ CD45RO- T cells. The sequence derives from a pool of human donors with HIV. CDR3 coding DNA: TGCGCCAGCAGCTTGAAACCAGGGGGCACTGAAGCTTTCTTT. Its protein product is CASSLKPGGTEAFF.